The clone carrying this T cell receptor beta chain showed up just once. This sample is drawn from a study of blood T cell repertoires in COVID-19. At the level of the study: Both acute and convalescent COVID-19 samples were obtained from the United States, Italy and Spain.

V trimming: 6 bases; J trimming: 5 bases; junction bases outside the gene matches: 2. Germline V gene lookup returns CDR1 KGHDR and CDR2 SFDVKD. The CDR3 runs to 12 residues. The data were produced by immunoSEQ multiplex PCR, yet TCRdb's version contains in-frame clones alone and is incomplete. This sample yields 30,000 to 40,000 clones, of which less than 95% are seen a single time; roughly 19% belongs to the top ten. The receptor was isolated from a man aged 80 or over with acute or convalescent COVID-19. The material sequenced was peripheral blood. The V call is TRBV24-1, the J call TRBJ2-7; 8 bases fit TRBD1. In DNA, the CDR3 is TGTGCCACCAGTACAGGGGGTGACGAGCAGTACTTC. Protein sequence: CATSTGGDEQYF.